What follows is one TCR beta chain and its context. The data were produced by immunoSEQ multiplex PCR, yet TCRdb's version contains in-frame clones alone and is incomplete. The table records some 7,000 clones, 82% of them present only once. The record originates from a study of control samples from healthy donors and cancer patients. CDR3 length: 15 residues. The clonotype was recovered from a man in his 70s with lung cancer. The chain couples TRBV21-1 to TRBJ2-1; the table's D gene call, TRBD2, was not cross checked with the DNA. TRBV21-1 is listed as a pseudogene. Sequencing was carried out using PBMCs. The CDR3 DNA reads TGTGCCAGCAGACTAAAACGAACGGGAGCCAATGAGCAGTTCTTC. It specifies CASRLKRTGANEQFF.